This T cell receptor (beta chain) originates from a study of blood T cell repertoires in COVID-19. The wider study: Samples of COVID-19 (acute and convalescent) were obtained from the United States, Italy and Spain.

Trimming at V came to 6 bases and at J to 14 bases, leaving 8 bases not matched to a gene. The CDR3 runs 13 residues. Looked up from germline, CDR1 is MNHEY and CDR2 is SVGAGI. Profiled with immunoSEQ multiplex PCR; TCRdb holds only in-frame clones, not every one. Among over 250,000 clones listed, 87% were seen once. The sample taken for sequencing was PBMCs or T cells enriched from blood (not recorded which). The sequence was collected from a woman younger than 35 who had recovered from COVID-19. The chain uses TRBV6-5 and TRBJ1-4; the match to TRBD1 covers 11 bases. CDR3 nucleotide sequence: TGTGCCAGCAGAGCCGGGACAGGGGGAAAGCTGTTTTTT. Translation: CASRAGTGGKLFF.